This is a list of T cell receptor beta chains from one sample in a study of T cell responses to AZD1222 COVID-19 vaccine. The repertoire was sequenced with immunoSEQ multiplex PCR; TCRdb's copy has only in-frame clones and lacks some. In the table there are 68,000 or so clones, approximately 80% of which are singletons. Sequencing was performed on peripheral blood, taken on day 0 of AZD1222 vaccination. Source of these receptors: an adult in good health. The CDR3 runs from the conserved cysteine through the conserved F or W. The D gene is left open where the match is weak. Clone size appears in some rows only: once, few, many, or a class for an expanded clone.

clone_size: NA
j_call: TRBJ1-2
d_call: NA
v_call: TRBV7-9
cdr3_nt: TGTGCCAGCAGCTTCTTGGACGGTAACTATGGCTACACCTTC
cdr3_aa: CASSFLDGNYGYTF

clone_size: NA
j_call: TRBJ2-3
d_call: NA
v_call: TRBV4-3
cdr3_nt: TGCGCCAGCAGCCAAGGCATCGGGGATCATACGCAGTATTTT
cdr3_aa: CASSQGIGDHTQYF

clone_size: NA
j_call: TRBJ1-1
d_call: NA
v_call: TRBV6-1
cdr3_nt: TGTGCCAGCAGTGAAGGGACTTGGGACACTGAAGCTTTCTTT
cdr3_aa: CASSEGTWDTEAFF

clone_size: NA
j_call: TRBJ2-2
d_call: NA
v_call: TRBV5-4
cdr3_nt: TGTGCCAGCAGCTTGGAAGGGGGGGCCGGCGGGGAGCTGTTTTTT
cdr3_aa: CASSLEGGAGGELFF

clone_size: NA
j_call: TRBJ2-5
d_call: TRBD2
v_call: TRBV11-3
cdr3_nt: TGTGCCAGCAGCTTAGGGGGGACTAGCGGTTCGACCCAGTACTTC
cdr3_aa: CASSLGGTSGSTQYF

clone_size: NA
j_call: TRBJ2-5
d_call: NA
v_call: TRBV18
cdr3_nt: TGTGCCAGCTCACCCCAGTCGGGGCTAGAGACCCAGTACTTC
cdr3_aa: CASSPQSGLETQYF

clone_size: NA
j_call: TRBJ2-2
d_call: NA
v_call: TRBV2
cdr3_nt: TGTGCCAGCAGTGACCGGGACCGGCCTGGCACCGGGGAGCTGTTTTTT
cdr3_aa: CASSDRDRPGTGELFF

clone_size: few
j_call: TRBJ1-1
d_call: NA
v_call: TRBV11-2
cdr3_nt: TGTGCCAGCAGCCTCACACCGAACACTGAAGCTTTCTTT
cdr3_aa: CASSLTPNTEAFF

clone_size: NA
j_call: TRBJ1-2
d_call: TRBD1
v_call: TRBV19
cdr3_nt: TGTGCCAGTAGTATAAGGGCAAGGACAGGGGGCTACACCTTC
cdr3_aa: CASSIRARTGGYTF

clone_size: NA
j_call: TRBJ1-5
d_call: NA
v_call: TRBV6-5
cdr3_nt: TGTGCCACCCGGACAATGAATCAGCCCCAGCATTTT
cdr3_aa: CATRTMNQPQHF

clone_size: NA
j_call: TRBJ1-1
d_call: TRBD1
v_call: TRBV6-5
cdr3_nt: TGTGCCAGCAGGCAGGGGGAGGTGGAAGCTTTCTTT
cdr3_aa: CASRQGEVEAFF

clone_size: NA
j_call: TRBJ2-2
d_call: TRBD2
v_call: TRBV7-2
cdr3_nt: TGTGCCAGCAGCTCCGGACTAGCTTCAGGGGAGCTGTTTTTT
cdr3_aa: CASSSGLASGELFF

clone_size: NA
j_call: TRBJ2-3
d_call: NA
v_call: TRBV7-2
cdr3_nt: TGTGCCAGCAGCCCCCCCCGGGGGGGCGGGGTAGGGGGCTTGGATACGCAGTATTTT
cdr3_aa: CASSPPRGGGVGGLDTQYF

clone_size: NA
j_call: TRBJ2-3
d_call: NA
v_call: TRBV7-9
cdr3_nt: TGTGCCAGCATTGCGGGGAGCACAGATACGCAGTATTTT
cdr3_aa: CASIAGSTDTQYF

clone_size: NA
j_call: TRBJ2-2
d_call: NA
v_call: TRBV5-1
cdr3_nt: TGCGCCAGCAGCTTGAGGGTTTCCGGGGAGCTGTTTTTT
cdr3_aa: CASSLRVSGELFF

clone_size: NA
j_call: TRBJ2-2
d_call: NA
v_call: TRBV28
cdr3_nt: TGTGCCAGCAGCACGAAACTCCAGGGGGGGGAGCTGTTTTTT
cdr3_aa: CASSTKLQGGELFF

clone_size: few
j_call: TRBJ2-7
d_call: NA
v_call: TRBV5-1
cdr3_nt: TGCGCCAGCAGCTTGGTTCGGGGCGGGGAGCAGTACTTC
cdr3_aa: CASSLVRGGEQYF

clone_size: few
j_call: TRBJ1-5
d_call: NA
v_call: TRBV30
cdr3_nt: TGTGCCTGGGGACCGGCCGTTAACTATCAGCCCCAGCATTTT
cdr3_aa: CAWGPAVNYQPQHF

clone_size: NA
j_call: TRBJ2-3
d_call: TRBD2
v_call: TRBV6-2/TRBV6-3
cdr3_nt: TGTGCCAGCAGTTCAGCGGGGGACACAGATACGCAGTATTTT
cdr3_aa: CASSSAGDTDTQYF

clone_size: NA
j_call: TRBJ2-5
d_call: NA
v_call: TRBV5-6
cdr3_nt: TGTGCCAGCAGCCTTCCGGGCAGTCGAGAGACCCAGTACTTC
cdr3_aa: CASSLPGSRETQYF

clone_size: NA
j_call: TRBJ1-2
d_call: NA
v_call: TRBV5-1
cdr3_nt: TGCGCCAGCAGCTCCCCGGACCTAGAATATGGCTACACCTTC
cdr3_aa: CASSSPDLEYGYTF

clone_size: once
j_call: TRBJ2-3
d_call: NA
v_call: TRBV19
cdr3_nt: TGTGCCAGTAGTGCGGCCACCCGCGGCACAGATACGCAGTATTTT
cdr3_aa: CASSAATRGTDTQYF

clone_size: NA
j_call: TRBJ1-2
d_call: NA
v_call: TRBV5-6
cdr3_nt: TGTGCCAGCAGCTTGGATGCCAGGGGATACTATGGCTACACCTTC
cdr3_aa: CASSLDARGYYGYTF

clone_size: NA
j_call: TRBJ2-3
d_call: TRBD2
v_call: TRBV6-5
cdr3_nt: TGTGCCAGCAGTTACTCGGGGGGGGTGAATACGCAGTATTTT
cdr3_aa: CASSYSGGVNTQYF

clone_size: NA
j_call: TRBJ1-2
d_call: NA
v_call: TRBV7-9
cdr3_nt: TGTGCCAGCACGGTGGGGGGAAACTATGGCTACACCTTC
cdr3_aa: CASTVGGNYGYTF

clone_size: NA
j_call: TRBJ2-3
d_call: NA
v_call: TRBV10-2
cdr3_nt: TGCGCCAGCAGTGAGGGGGGACCCGGAACAGATACGCAGTATTTT
cdr3_aa: CASSEGGPGTDTQYF